The T cell receptor (beta chain) described here comes from a study of blood T cell repertoires in COVID-19. Method: immunoSEQ multiplex PCR; TCRdb's copy keeps in-frame clones and lacks some. The data contain approximately 90,000 clones, about 84% of them singletons. Sample: peripheral blood. The sequence came from a man older than 75 with active or convalescent COVID-19.

The CDR3 loop is CAISESSPYGYTF. In DNA form, the CDR3 reads TGTGCCATCAGTGAGTCGAGCCCGTATGGCTACACCTTC. The chain uses TRBV10-3 and TRBJ1-2; D gene ambiguous. The V and J ends lost 0 bases and 5 bases respectively, with 7 bases between them. Germline V gives CDR1 ENHRY, CDR2 SYGVKD. This CDR3 spans 13 amino acids.